This T cell receptor (beta chain) came from a study of OX40 agonist ivuxolimab in advanced cancers. Looking at the study overall: The patients got ivuxolimab, which is an agonistic anti-OX40 (CD134) antibody. Study-wide findings and caveats: Clonal expansion by week 6 occurred in CD4+ and CD8+ blood T cells (at 0.1 to 3.0 mg/kg).

Sequencing was performed with immunoSEQ multiplex PCR; in TCRdb, only in-frame clones are kept and a portion is missing. Here the sample spans around 62,000 clones, approximately 84% being singletons. Concerning this clone: Its target is unknown.

Germline-derived CDR1 and CDR2 are LNHDA and SQIVND (reference sequence). The CDR3 is 14 residues long. V dropped 6 bases and J dropped 6 bases, with 15 bases sitting between them. This specimen consisted of CD4+ or CD8+ T cells sorted from blood, obtained in a trial of the OX40 agonist ivuxolimab. The rearrangement uses TRBV19 and TRBJ1-5; TRBD1 is a possible D gene (6 bases). The sequence derives from an adult with an advanced solid tumor such as melanoma, head and neck, liver or kidney cancer. In DNA, the CDR3 is TGTGCCAGTAGCCCAAGGGGGGGGATTCAGCCCCAGCATTTT. Its translation: CASSPRGGIQPQHF.